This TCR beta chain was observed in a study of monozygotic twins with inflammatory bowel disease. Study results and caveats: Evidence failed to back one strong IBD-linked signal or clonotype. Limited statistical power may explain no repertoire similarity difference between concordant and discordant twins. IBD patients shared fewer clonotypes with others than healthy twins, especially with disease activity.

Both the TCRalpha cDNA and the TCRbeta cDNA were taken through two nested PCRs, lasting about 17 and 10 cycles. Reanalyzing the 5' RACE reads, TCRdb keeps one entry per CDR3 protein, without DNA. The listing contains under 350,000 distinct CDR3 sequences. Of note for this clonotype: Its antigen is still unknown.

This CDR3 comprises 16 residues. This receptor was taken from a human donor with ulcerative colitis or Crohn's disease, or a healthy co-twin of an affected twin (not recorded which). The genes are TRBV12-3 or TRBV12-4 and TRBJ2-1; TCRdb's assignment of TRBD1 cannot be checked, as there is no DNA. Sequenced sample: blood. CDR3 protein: CASSTAGALGRNEQFF.